This TCR beta chain was observed in a study of preoperative IRX-2 immunotherapy in early breast cancer. This sample's treatment: preoperative locoregional IRX-2 cytokine immunotherapy. The assay was immunoSEQ multiplex PCR, and TCRdb's table has in-frame clones only and misses some. The table has over 20,000 clones, roughly four fifths seen once. V was cut by 1 base and J by 6 bases, with 12 bases left in between. The CDR3 consists of 14 residues. Germline CDR1 is MNHNS and CDR2 is SASEGT. This clone was observed a handful of times. This chain links TRBV6-1 with TRBJ1-2; no definite D call. This TCR came from a human donor with breast cancer. Sample: lymph node tissue, taken after IRX-2 immunotherapy. CDR3 DNA: TGTGCCAGCAGTGAAGTAGGGCAGTATGATGGCTACACCTTC. Translated: CASSEVGQYDGYTF.